The 30 T cell receptor beta chains below all came from one sample that was sequenced in a study of cytomegalovirus exposure and HLA in healthy donors. 60 Vbeta and 13 Jbeta primers were used in PCR. The protocol was immunoSEQ multiplex PCR, while the TCRdb copy is restricted to in-frame clones and leaves out a portion. The sample holds roughly 77,000 clones. Sequencing input: PBMCs. The receptors come from a young man in good health and CMV-seronegative.

CDR3 amino acids: CASSFPFGSGETYNEQFF. CDR3 nucleotide sequence: TGCGCCAGCAGCTTCCCCTTTGGTAGCGGGGAAACCTACAATGAGCAGTTCTTC. The chain couples TRBV5-1 to TRBJ2-1; 8 bases match TRBD2. The V segment lost 2 bases and the J segment 2 bases; nucleotides outside the gene matches: 12. The CDR3 runs 18 residues. Germline lookup yields CDR1 SGHRS and CDR2 YFSETQ.

This chain connects TRBV9 to TRBJ1-2; 9 positions agree with TRBD1. The CDR3 has 16 residues. In germline, CDR1 is SGDLS, CDR2 YYNGEE. V trimming: 3 bases; J trimming: 7 bases; junction bases outside the gene matches: 13. The CDR3 DNA is TGTGCCAGCAGCGAAATGGGGAGGGACAGGGAACGTGGCTACACCTTC. Translating gives CASSEMGRDRERGYTF.

The gene calls are TRBV29-1 and TRBJ2-1, with 7 bases lining up with TRBD1. CDR3 length equals 14 residues. The germline V gene has CDR1 SQVTM and CDR2 ANQGSEA. Germline trimming cut 8 bases from V and 0 bases from J; bases unmatched to any gene: 7. The CDR3 protein is CSLRDSSSYNEQFF. The CDR3 DNA reads as TGCAGCCTACGGGACAGTAGCTCCTACAATGAGCAGTTCTTC.

The chain has TRBV5-6 and TRBJ2-1; the match to TRBD1 covers 10 bases. The ends lost 2 bases at V and 8 bases at J; junction bases unmatched: 1. The CDR3 has 13 residues. CDR1 SGHDT and CDR2 YYEEEE come from the germline V gene. The CDR3 sequence: CASSFDRGHEQFF. CDR3 nucleotide sequence: TGTGCCAGCAGCTTTGACAGGGGGCATGAGCAGTTCTTC.

CDR3 in DNA: TGCGCCAGCAGGTCGGGACAGGGGGCCTATGAAAAACTGTTTTTT. It specifies CASRSGQGAYEKLFF. The chain combines TRBV5-1 with TRBJ1-4; TRBD1 aligns across 12 bases. The CDR3 has 15 residues. Per germline, CDR1 SGHRS and CDR2 YFSETQ. V was pared by 5 bases and J by 6 bases, with 5 bases of the junction left unmatched.

The chain recombines TRBV5-6 with TRBJ1-2, with 8 positions matching TRBD1. The CDR3 sequence is 13 residues long. V trimming: 0 bases; J trimming: 6 bases; junction bases outside the gene matches: 1. Per germline, CDR1 SGHDT and CDR2 YYEEEE. In nucleotides, the CDR3 is TGTGCCAGCAGCTTGGTACAGGGGGATGGCTACACCTTC. Encoded protein: CASSLVQGDGYTF.

This chain uses TRBV27 with TRBJ1-2; 8 bases are a match to TRBD1. The CDR3 extends over 14 amino acids. J gave up 8 bases and V 5 bases, and 10 bases lay outside the gene matches. The germline V gene has CDR1 MNHEY and CDR2 SMNVEV (reference sequence). The CDR3 nucleotides are TGTGCCAGCAGTCCAGGACAGGGTCTGTTAGGCTACACCTTC. Protein sequence: CASSPGQGLLGYTF.

V and J are TRBV10-1 and TRBJ2-3; no clear D gene. Germline lookup yields CDR1 WNHNN and CDR2 SYGVQD (reference sequence). Trimming took off 2 bases at V and 6 bases at J, with 9 bases between the two ends. The length of the CDR3 is 13 residues. CDR3 sequence: CASSEALRDTQYF. The CDR3 nucleotides read TGCGCCAGCAGTGAGGCCCTTCGGGATACGCAGTATTTT.

This chain joins TRBV2 and TRBJ1-2, with TRBD1 matching over 7 bases. V dropped 6 bases and J dropped 5; count of bases not matched to a gene: 3. The CDR3 consists of 12 residues. CDR1 and CDR2 (germline): SNHLY, FYNNEI. DNA for the CDR3: TGTGCCAGCAGCGACAGGGCATATGGCTACACCTTC. Translation gives CASSDRAYGYTF.

The rearrangement uses TRBV5-1 and TRBJ1-2; D ambiguous. This CDR3 is 14 amino acids long. V lost 2 bases and J 0 bases, leaving 8 bases between the germline ends. In germline, CDR1 is SGHRS, CDR2 YFSETQ. The DNA of the CDR3 is TGCGCCAGCAGCTTAGACACTTCTAACTATGGCTACACCTTC. It yields the protein CASSLDTSNYGYTF.

The rearrangement links TRBV2 to TRBJ2-1, with a weak D call TRBD2 (6 bases). Trimming pared 8 bases from V and 4 bases from J, leaving 6 bases between. Germline CDR1 is SNHLY and CDR2 is FYNNEI. This CDR3 is built from 11 residues. The CDR3 DNA is TGTGCCAGCGGAGGGTACAATGAGCAGTTCTTC. The encoded protein is CASGGYNEQFF.

The chain is built from TRBV6-4 and TRBJ2-1; 10 bases are shared with TRBD2. After removal of 2 bases from V and 9 bases from J, the junction contained 10 bases not matched to a gene. The CDR3 loop spans 16 amino acids. Germline loops: CDR1 MRHNA, CDR2 SNTAGT. The DNA for the CDR3 is TGTGCCAGCAGTGACCCTTCTAGCGGGAGTGGCGGTGAGCAGTTCTTC. Translated, it gives CASSDPSSGSGGEQFF.

Frequency places this clone as medium-sized. The chain uses TRBV13 and TRBJ1-2; D call uncertain. Per germline, CDR1 PRHDT and CDR2 FYEKMQ (reference sequence). Trimming shortened V by 3 bases and J by 0 bases, and 8 bases separated the two germline ends. The CDR3 loop spans 14 amino acids. As DNA, the CDR3 is TGTGCCAGCAGCTTGGGCAAGACTAACTATGGCTACACCTTC. This gives the protein CASSLGKTNYGYTF.

V usage is TRBV11-3 and J usage is TRBJ2-7; D is ambiguous. Germline CDR1 SGHNT, CDR2 YENEEA. This CDR3 spans 14 amino acids. V dropped 2 bases and J dropped 5 bases, with 13 bases sitting between them. The CDR3 region has the DNA TGTGCCAGCAGCTTAATGACGGGTTTCCACGAGCAGTACTTC. Translation: CASSLMTGFHEQYF.

The rearrangement uses TRBV6-4 and TRBJ2-3; 12 positions agree with TRBD2. The CDR3 is 15 amino acids. Germline V gene lookup returns CDR1 MRHNA and CDR2 SNTAGT. J lost 4 bases, V lost 4 bases, and 3 bases had no gene match. The DNA of the CDR3 is TGTGCCAGCAGTGCATCTAGCGGGGGGGCAGATACGCAGTATTTT. This codes for CASSASSGGADTQYF.

This rearrangement joins TRBV5-6 to TRBJ1-2, with 10 nucleotides matching TRBD1. This CDR3 has 14 residues. The germline gives CDR1 SGHDT, CDR2 YYEEEE. V shed 4 bases, J shed 4 bases, and the junction held 4 bases outside the gene matches. The CDR3 sequence: CASSPGTGVYGYTF. The CDR3 DNA follows: TGTGCCAGCAGCCCCGGGACAGGGGTCTATGGCTACACCTTC.

The chain is built from TRBV7-3 and TRBJ2-2; D gene ambiguous. Germline CDR1 is SGHTA and CDR2 is FQGTGA. This CDR3 region has 13 residues. With 4 bases removed from V and 4 bases from J, the gap between germline ends came to 7 bases. As DNA, the CDR3 is TGTGCCAGCAGCTACGACATCACCGGGGAGCTGTTTTTT. Translated, it gives CASSYDITGELFF.

The J gene is TRBJ2-3, the V gene TRBV5-6; no reliable D call. Germline V lookup: CDR1 SGHDT, CDR2 YYEEEE. Trimming removed 0 bases at V and 9 bases at J, with 8 bases between. The CDR3 is 12 amino acids. CDR3: CASSLDLATQYF. The CDR3 DNA is TGTGCCAGCAGCTTGGATTTAGCAACGCAGTATTTT.

This rearrangement joins TRBV18 to TRBJ1-1, with 11 bases that match TRBD1. This CDR3 contains 16 residues. The germline V gene has CDR1 KGHSH and CDR2 LQKENI. J gave up 5 bases and V 4 bases, and 9 bases lay outside the gene matches. The CDR3 bases are TGTGCCAGCTCACAGACCGGGACAGGGGGTGGAACTGAAGCTTTCTTT. It codes for CASSQTGTGGGTEAFF.

The chain links TRBV14 to TRBJ2-6; 7 bases fit TRBD2. CDR3 length: 18 residues. With V trimmed by 0 bases and J by 2 bases, 7 bases remained unmatched. Germline V gene data show CDR1 as SGHDN and CDR2 as FVKESK. The CDR3 bases are TGTGCCAGCAGCCAAGATTTAGGGCGGGGGACTGGGGCCAACGTCCTGACTTTC. Amino acid sequence: CASSQDLGRGTGANVLTF.

CDR3 protein: CASSADRVGGYTF. The CDR3 DNA reads TGTGCCAGCAGCGCGGACAGGGTGGGTGGCTACACCTTC. V and J are TRBV2 and TRBJ1-2; 8 bases are shared with TRBD1. This CDR3 has 13 residues. V was pared by 6 bases and J by 7 bases, with 7 bases of the junction left unmatched. CDR1 and CDR2 from the germline V gene are SNHLY and FYNNEI.

This rearrangement joins TRBV19 to TRBJ2-5, with TRBD2 matching 11 bases. The trim removed 5 bases at V and 0 bases at J, leaving 23 bases unmatched. This CDR3 has 22 residues. The germline V gene has CDR1 LNHDA and CDR2 SQIVND (reference sequence). The CDR3 here is CASSLVLALTSGILGYQETQYF. The CDR3 nucleotides read TGTGCCAGTAGTTTAGTCCTGGCTTTGACTAGCGGGATCCTGGGGTACCAAGAGACCCAGTACTTC.

The chain recombines TRBV20-1 with TRBJ2-3; no clear D gene. Between the trimmed V and J ends, which lost 5 bases and 4 bases, there was a span of 7 bases. Germline CDR1 DFQATT, CDR2 SNEGSKA (reference sequence). The CDR3 length is 11 residues. DNA of the CDR3: TGCAGTGCTTACTCCCCAGATACGCAGTATTTT. Residues: CSAYSPDTQYF.

DNA of the CDR3: TGTGCCAGCAGCTTAACGACCGGGACAGGTGACACTGAAGCTTTCTTT. Protein: CASSLTTGTGDTEAFF. The chain has TRBV11-3 and TRBJ1-1; 8 bases are a match to TRBD1. V trimming: 2 bases; J trimming: 3 bases; junction bases outside the gene matches: 8. Germline CDR1 is SGHNT and CDR2 is YENEEA. The CDR3 is 16 residues long. Using reference TRBV11-3 and TRBJ1-1 for the parts outside the CDR3, the full variable domain is EAGVVQSPRYKIIEKKQPVAFWCNPISGHNTLYWYLQNLGQGPELLIRYENEEAVDDSQLPKDRFSAERLKGVDSTLKIQPAELGDSAVYLCASSLTTGTGDTEAFFGQGTRLTVV.

The chain joins TRBV25-1 to TRBJ1-1, with no clear D. Trimming cost V 6 bases and J 4 bases, with 12 bases left between them. Germline assignment: CDR1 MGHDK and CDR2 SYGVNS. The CDR3 has 13 residues. The CDR3 here is CASRIRGGTEAFF. The CDR3 DNA is TGTGCCAGCAGAATCAGAGGCGGCACTGAAGCTTTCTTT.

The chain carries TRBV7-2 and TRBJ2-2, with 10 bases lining up with TRBD1. The CDR3 totals 16 residues. From germline, CDR1 is SGHTA and CDR2 FQGNSA. The trim removed 10 bases at V and 5 bases at J, leaving 13 bases unmatched. CDR3 nucleotides: TGTGCCAACTGCCCCACCGACAGGGGGCGAACCGGGGAGCTGTTTTTT. The encoded protein is CANCPTDRGRTGELFF.

J is TRBJ2-7 and V is TRBV4-3; 9 bases fit TRBD2. Germline values: CDR1 LGHNA, CDR2 YSLEER. V trimming: 0 bases; J trimming: 2 bases; junction bases outside the gene matches: 5. The CDR3 consists of 16 residues. For the CDR3, the DNA is TGCGCCAGCAGCCAAGATTTGGCTAGCGGGACCTACGAGCAGTACTTC. This sequence encodes CASSQDLASGTYEQYF.

J is TRBJ1-3 and V is TRBV15; TRBD1 aligns across 9 bases. This CDR3 is 12 amino acids long. The germline V gene has CDR1 LNHNV and CDR2 YYDKDF (reference sequence). With V trimmed by 6 bases and J by 7 bases, 1 base remained unmatched. In DNA, the CDR3 is TGTGCCACCAGGACAGGGGGGAACACCATATATTTT. It encodes CATRTGGNTIYF. Based on the CDR3 plus reference TRBV15 and TRBJ1-3, the full variable domain is DAMVIQNPRYQVTQFGKPVTLSCSQTLNHNVMYWYQQKSSQAPKLLFHYYDKDFNNEADTPDNFQSRRPNTSFCFLDIRSPGLGDTAMYLCATRTGGNTIYFGEGSWLTVV.

The J gene is TRBJ1-1, the V gene TRBV5-1; TRBD1 matches at 7 bases. V lost 7 bases to trimming and J lost 1 base; unmatched junction nucleotides: 10. Looked up from germline, CDR1 is SGHRS and CDR2 is YFSETQ. The CDR3 length is 15 residues. The CDR3 nucleotides are TGCGCCAGCGGTACACAGGGGCTTGGGAACACTGAAGCTTTCTTT. This sequence encodes CASGTQGLGNTEAFF.

This chain uses TRBV4-3 with TRBJ2-7; D is perhaps TRBD2 (5 bases). Germline CDR1 reads LGHNA; CDR2 reads YSLEER. Trimming removed 0 bases from V and 6 bases from J, with 15 bases in between. The CDR3 runs to 15 residues. CDR3 DNA: TGCGCCAGCAGCCAAGATCCAGCGGTCGGATCCGAGCAGTACTTC. Its protein product is CASSQDPAVGSEQYF.